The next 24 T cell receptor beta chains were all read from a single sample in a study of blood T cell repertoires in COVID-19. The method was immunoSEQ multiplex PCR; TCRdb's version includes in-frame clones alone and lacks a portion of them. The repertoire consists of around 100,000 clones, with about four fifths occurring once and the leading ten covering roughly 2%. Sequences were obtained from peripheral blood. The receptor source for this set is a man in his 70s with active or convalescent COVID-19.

This CDR3 reads CAPGSEIASYEQYF. The CDR3 coding sequence is TGTGCCCCAGGCTCTGAGATAGCGTCCTACGAGCAGTACTTC. This chain uses TRBV10-3 with TRBJ2-7; a weak D match, TRBD2 (5 bases). Germline V CDR1 and CDR2: ENHRY, SYGVKD. Trimming took off 11 bases at V and 1 base at J, with 18 bases between the two ends. The CDR3 runs 14 residues.

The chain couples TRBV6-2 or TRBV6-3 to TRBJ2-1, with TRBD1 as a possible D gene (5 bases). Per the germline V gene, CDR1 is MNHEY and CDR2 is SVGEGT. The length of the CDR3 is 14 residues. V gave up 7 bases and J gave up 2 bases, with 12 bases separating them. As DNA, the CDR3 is TGTGCCAGCACCCCGGCAGGGACCTACAATGAGCAGTTCTTC. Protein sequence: CASTPAGTYNEQFF.

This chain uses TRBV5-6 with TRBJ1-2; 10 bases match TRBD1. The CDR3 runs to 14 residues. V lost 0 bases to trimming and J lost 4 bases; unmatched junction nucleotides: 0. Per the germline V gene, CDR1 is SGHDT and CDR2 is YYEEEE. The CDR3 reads CASSLGDRGYGYTF. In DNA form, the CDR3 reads TGTGCCAGCAGCTTGGGGGACAGGGGCTATGGCTACACCTTC.

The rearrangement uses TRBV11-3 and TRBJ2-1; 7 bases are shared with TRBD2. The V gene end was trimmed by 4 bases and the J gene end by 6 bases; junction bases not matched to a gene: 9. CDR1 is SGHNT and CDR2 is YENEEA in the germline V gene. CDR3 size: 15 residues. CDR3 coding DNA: TGTGCCAGCAGCTCTAGCCTTTCGGGGGGCAATGAGCAGTTCTTC. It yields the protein CASSSSLSGGNEQFF.

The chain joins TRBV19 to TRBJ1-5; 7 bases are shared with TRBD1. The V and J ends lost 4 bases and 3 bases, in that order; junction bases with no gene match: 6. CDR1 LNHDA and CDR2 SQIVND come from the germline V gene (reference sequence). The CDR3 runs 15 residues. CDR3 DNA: TGTGCCAGTAGTAAAGGGACAGAGAACAATCAGCCCCAGCATTTT. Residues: CASSKGTENNQPQHF.

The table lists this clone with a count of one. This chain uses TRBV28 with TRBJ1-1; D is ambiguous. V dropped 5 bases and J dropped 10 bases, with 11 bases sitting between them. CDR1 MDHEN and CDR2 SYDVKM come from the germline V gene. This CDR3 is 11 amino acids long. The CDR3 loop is CASSRRGAAFF. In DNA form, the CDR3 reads TGTGCCAGCAGTCGTCGGGGTGCAGCTTTCTTT.

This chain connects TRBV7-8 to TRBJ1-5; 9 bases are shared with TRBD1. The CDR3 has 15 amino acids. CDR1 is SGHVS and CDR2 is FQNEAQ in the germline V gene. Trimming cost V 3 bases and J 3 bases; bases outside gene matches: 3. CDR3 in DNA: TGTGCCAGCAGCTTTGGACAGGGGATCAATCAGCCCCAGCATTTT. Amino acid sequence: CASSFGQGINQPQHF.

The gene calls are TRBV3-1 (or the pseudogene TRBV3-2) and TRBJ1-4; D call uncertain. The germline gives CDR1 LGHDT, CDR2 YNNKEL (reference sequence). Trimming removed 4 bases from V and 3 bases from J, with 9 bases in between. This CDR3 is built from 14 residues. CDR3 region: CASSPRGSNEKLFF. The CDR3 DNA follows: TGTGCCAGCAGCCCACGAGGATCTAATGAAAAACTGTTTTTT.

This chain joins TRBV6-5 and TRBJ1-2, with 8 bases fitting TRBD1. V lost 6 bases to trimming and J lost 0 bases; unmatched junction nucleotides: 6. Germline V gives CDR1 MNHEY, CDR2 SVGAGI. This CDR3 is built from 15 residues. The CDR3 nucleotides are TGTGCCAGCAGACTCGGACAGGGCACTAACTATGGCTACACCTTC. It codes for CASRLGQGTNYGYTF.

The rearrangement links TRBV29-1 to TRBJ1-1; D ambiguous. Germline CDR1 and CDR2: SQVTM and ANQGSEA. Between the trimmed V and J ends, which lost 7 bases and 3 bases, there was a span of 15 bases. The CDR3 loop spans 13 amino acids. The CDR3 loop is CSAQRGSDTEAFF. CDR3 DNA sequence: TGCAGCGCCCAGCGGGGATCTGACACTGAAGCTTTCTTT.

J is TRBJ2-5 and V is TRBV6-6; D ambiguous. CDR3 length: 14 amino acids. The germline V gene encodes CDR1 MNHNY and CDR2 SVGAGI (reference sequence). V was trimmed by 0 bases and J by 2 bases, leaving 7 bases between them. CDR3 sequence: CASSYSKQQETQYF. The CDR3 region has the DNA TGTGCCAGCAGTTACTCGAAACAGCAAGAGACCCAGTACTTC.

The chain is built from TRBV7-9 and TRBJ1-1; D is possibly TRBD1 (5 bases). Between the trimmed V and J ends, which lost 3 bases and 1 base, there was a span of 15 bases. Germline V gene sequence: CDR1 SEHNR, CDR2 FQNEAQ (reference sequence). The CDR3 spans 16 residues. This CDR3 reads CASSLYYGTQNTEAFF. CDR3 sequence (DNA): TGTGCCAGCAGCTTGTATTATGGGACTCAGAACACTGAAGCTTTCTTT. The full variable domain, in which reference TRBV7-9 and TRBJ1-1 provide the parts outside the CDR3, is DTGVSQNPRHKITKRGQNVTFRCDPISEHNRLYWYRQTLGQGPEFLTYFQNEAQLEKSRLLSDRFSAERPKGSFSTLEIQRTEQGDSAMYLCASSLYYGTQNTEAFFGQGTRLTVV.

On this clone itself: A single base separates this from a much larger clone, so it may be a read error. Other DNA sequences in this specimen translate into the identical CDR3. The CDR3 coding sequence is TGTGCCAGCAGTTTCCAGGGGTCCACTGAAGCTTTCTTT. It codes for CASSFQGSTEAFF. This chain joins TRBV12-3 or TRBV12-4 and TRBJ1-1, with D possibly TRBD1 on 6 matching bases. This CDR3 comprises 13 residues. Trimming took off 3 bases at V and 4 bases at J, with 9 bases between the two ends.

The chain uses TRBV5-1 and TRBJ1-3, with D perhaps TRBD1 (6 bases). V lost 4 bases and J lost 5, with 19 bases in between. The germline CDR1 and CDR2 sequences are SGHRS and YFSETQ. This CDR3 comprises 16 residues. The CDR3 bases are TGCGCCAGCAGCCTGACAGGTGATTCGGTGAGAAACACCATATATTTT. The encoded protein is CASSLTGDSVRNTIYF. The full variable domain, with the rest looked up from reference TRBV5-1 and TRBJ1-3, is KAGVTQTPRYLIKTRGQQVTLSCSPISGHRSVSWYQQTPGQGLQFLFEYFSETQRNKGNFPGRFSGRQFSNSRSEMNVSTLELGDSALYLCASSLTGDSVRNTIYFGEGSWLTVV.

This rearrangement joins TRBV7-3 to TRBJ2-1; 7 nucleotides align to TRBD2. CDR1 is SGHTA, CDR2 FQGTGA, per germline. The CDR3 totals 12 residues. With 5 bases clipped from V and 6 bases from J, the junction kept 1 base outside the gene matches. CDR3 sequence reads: CASSPGGNEQFF. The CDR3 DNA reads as TGTGCCAGCAGCCCGGGAGGCAATGAGCAGTTCTTC.

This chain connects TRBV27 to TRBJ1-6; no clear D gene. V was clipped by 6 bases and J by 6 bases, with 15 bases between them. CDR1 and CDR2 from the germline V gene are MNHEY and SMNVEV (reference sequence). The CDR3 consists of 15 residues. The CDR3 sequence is CASSLLPGGNSPLHF. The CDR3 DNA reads TGTGCCAGCAGCCTCCTGCCGGGAGGTAATTCACCCCTCCACTTT.

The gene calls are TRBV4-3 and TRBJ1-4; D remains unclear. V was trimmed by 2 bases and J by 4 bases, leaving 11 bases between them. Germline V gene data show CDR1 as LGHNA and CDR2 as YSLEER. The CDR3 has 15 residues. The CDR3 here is CASSQSHRHNEKLFF. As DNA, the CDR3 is TGCGCCAGCAGCCAAAGTCACAGACATAATGAAAAACTGTTTTTT.

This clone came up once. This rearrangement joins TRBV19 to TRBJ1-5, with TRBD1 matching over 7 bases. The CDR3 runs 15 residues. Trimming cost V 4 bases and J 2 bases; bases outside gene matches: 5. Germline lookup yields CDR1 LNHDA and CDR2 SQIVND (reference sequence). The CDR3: CASSKPTGGNQPQHF. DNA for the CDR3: TGTGCCAGTAGTAAACCCACAGGGGGCAATCAGCCCCAGCATTTT.

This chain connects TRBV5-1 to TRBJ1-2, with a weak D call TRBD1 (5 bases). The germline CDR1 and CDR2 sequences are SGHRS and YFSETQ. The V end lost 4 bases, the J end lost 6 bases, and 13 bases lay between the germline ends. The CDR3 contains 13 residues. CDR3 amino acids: CASSQFRENGYTF. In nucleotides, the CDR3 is TGCGCCAGCAGCCAATTCAGGGAAAATGGCTACACCTTC.

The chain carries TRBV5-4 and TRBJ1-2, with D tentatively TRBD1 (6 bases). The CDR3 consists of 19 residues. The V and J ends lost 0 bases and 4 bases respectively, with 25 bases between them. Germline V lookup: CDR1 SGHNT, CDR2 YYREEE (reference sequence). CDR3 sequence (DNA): TGTGCCAGCAGCTTGGAGCGGGGGCGCCCAGAATACAACTTCTATGGCTACACCTTC. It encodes CASSLERGRPEYNFYGYTF. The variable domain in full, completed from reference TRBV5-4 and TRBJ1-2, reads ETGVTQSPTHLIKTRGQQVTLRCSSQSGHNTVSWYQQALGQGPQFIFQYYREEENGRGNFPPRFSGLQFPNYSSELNVNALELDDSALYLCASSLERGRPEYNFYGYTFGSGTRLTVV.

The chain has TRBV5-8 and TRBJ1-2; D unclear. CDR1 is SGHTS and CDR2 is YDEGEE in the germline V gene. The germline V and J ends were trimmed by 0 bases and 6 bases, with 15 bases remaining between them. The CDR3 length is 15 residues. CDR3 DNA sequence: TGTGCCAGCAGCTTGGCGGCCCCGGGGTTTCATGGCTACACCTTC. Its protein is CASSLAAPGFHGYTF.

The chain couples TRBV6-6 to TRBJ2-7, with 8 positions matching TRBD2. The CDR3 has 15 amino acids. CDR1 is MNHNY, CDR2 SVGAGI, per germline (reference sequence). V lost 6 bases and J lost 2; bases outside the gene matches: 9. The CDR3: CASRSRLGGAYEQYF. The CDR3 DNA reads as TGTGCCAGCAGATCCCGGCTCGGGGGGGCCTACGAGCAGTACTTC.

CDR3 nucleotides: TGCGCCAGCAGCCCAGACCGGGACAGGGTGGCCTATGGCTACACCTTC. Its translation: CASSPDRDRVAYGYTF. The chain uses TRBV5-1 and TRBJ1-2; TRBD1 matches at 9 bases. There are 16 residues in the CDR3. Unmatched junction bases numbered 11, after V lost 4 bases and J lost 4 bases. CDR1 is SGHRS, CDR2 YFSETQ, per germline.

CDR3 sequence: CASHSGANVLTF. In DNA, the CDR3 is TGTGCCTCCCACTCTGGGGCCAACGTCCTGACTTTC. The rearrangement uses TRBV28 and TRBJ2-6; D is unresolved. Trimming removed 11 bases from V and 0 bases from J, with 5 bases in between. There are 12 residues in the CDR3. Germline assignment: CDR1 MDHEN and CDR2 SYDVKM.